These 17 T cell receptor beta chains came from one sample sequenced in a study of blood T cell repertoires in COVID-19. The method was immunoSEQ multiplex PCR; TCRdb's version includes in-frame clones alone and lacks a portion of them. The sample records some 240,000 clones, roughly 88% being singletons. The sample was peripheral blood. These TCRs come from a woman aged 40 to 49 who had recovered from COVID-19.

This clone was recorded a few times. The chain joins TRBV10-3 to TRBJ1-1; D gene ambiguous. The CDR3 extends over 13 amino acids. Germline values: CDR1 ENHRY, CDR2 SYGVKD. V lost 1 base to trimming and J lost 4 bases, with 7 bases between them. The CDR3 sequence: CAISEYSGTEAFF. CDR3 bases: TGTGCCATCAGTGAGTACAGTGGCACTGAAGCTTTCTTT.

The chain combines TRBV28 with TRBJ1-5, with D unclear. The germline V and J ends were trimmed by 3 bases and 4 bases, with 4 bases remaining between them. CDR1 is MDHEN, CDR2 SYDVKM, per germline. The length of the CDR3 is 12 residues. The CDR3 nucleotides read TGTGCCAGCAGTTTCCTAAATCAGCCCCAGCATTTT. It encodes CASSFLNQPQHF.

The rearrangement joins TRBV2 to TRBJ1-2, with a possible D match to TRBD1 (6 bases). The CDR3 runs to 12 residues. Germline CDR1 is SNHLY and CDR2 is FYNNEI. Between the trimmed V and J ends, which lost 8 bases and 0 bases, there was a span of 7 bases. As DNA, the CDR3 is TGTGCCAGCCAGGGGACTAACTATGGCTACACCTTC. It yields the protein CASQGTNYGYTF.

The chain is built from TRBV5-4 and TRBJ2-5; the match to TRBD1 covers 8 bases. V lost 2 bases, J lost 1 base, and 4 bases stayed unmatched. The germline V gene has CDR1 SGHNT and CDR2 YYREEE (reference sequence). The CDR3 loop spans 15 amino acids. The CDR3 nucleotides are TGTGCCAGCAGCTTCGGGACAGGAGTCCAAGAGACCCAGTACTTC. It encodes CASSFGTGVQETQYF. The whole variable domain, remainder taken from reference TRBV5-4 and TRBJ2-5, is ETGVTQSPTHLIKTRGQQVTLRCSSQSGHNTVSWYQQALGQGPQFIFQYYREEENGRGNFPPRFSGLQFPNYSSELNVNALELDDSALYLCASSFGTGVQETQYFGPGTRLLVL.

This chain links TRBV7-9 with TRBJ2-2; 7 nucleotides match TRBD2. Looked up from germline, CDR1 is SEHNR and CDR2 is FQNEAQ (reference sequence). V dropped 11 bases and J dropped 1; count of bases not matched to a gene: 10. The CDR3 contains 15 residues. CDR3 nucleotide sequence: TGTGCCCCATTTGACGGGGGGAAGAACACCGGGGAGCTGTTTTTT. Protein: CAPFDGGKNTGELFF.

The chain uses TRBV6-5 and TRBJ1-6, with D hard to call. There are 14 residues in the CDR3. The V end was cut by 6 bases, the J end by 5 bases, with 11 bases between. From germline, CDR1 is MNHEY and CDR2 SVGAGI. CDR3 nucleotides: TGTGCCAGCAGGAGACATGGCCATAATTCACCCCTCCACTTT. This gives the protein CASRRHGHNSPLHF.

The chain uses TRBV19 and TRBJ2-7; 11 bases map to TRBD2. The V gene's germline CDR1 is LNHDA and CDR2 SQIVND (reference sequence). The CDR3 consists of 18 residues. V was pared by 3 bases and J by 5 bases, with 15 bases of the junction left unmatched. This CDR3 is CASSIFGSLAGGANEQYF. The CDR3 coding sequence is TGTGCCAGTAGTATTTTCGGTTCCCTAGCGGGGGGTGCCAACGAGCAGTACTTC.

The J gene is TRBJ1-1, the V gene TRBV6-5; TRBD1 might be the D (6 bases). Trimming shortened V by 8 bases and J by 5 bases, and 15 bases separated the two germline ends. CDR3 length: 13 amino acids. Germline V lookup: CDR1 MNHEY, CDR2 SVGAGI. CDR3 nucleotide sequence: TGTGCCAGCGGGGGGGCTGGGGGGACTGAAGCTTTCTTT. This translates into CASGGAGGTEAFF.

The CDR3 loop is CASSTRQGSGYTF. The CDR3 bases are TGTGCCAGTAGTACACGCCAAGGGAGTGGCTACACCTTC. V and J are TRBV19 and TRBJ1-2, with unresolved D. V dropped 4 bases and J dropped 7 bases, with 13 bases sitting between them. The CDR3 length is 13 residues. CDR1 is LNHDA, CDR2 SQIVND, per germline (reference sequence).

The chain joins TRBV7-2 to TRBJ2-3; a possible D gene is TRBD2 (6 bases). CDR3 length: 14 amino acids. Trimming removed 7 bases at V and 2 bases at J, with 13 bases between. CDR1 and CDR2 from the germline V gene are SGHTA and FQGNSA. The CDR3 coding sequence is TGTGCCAGCATATCGGGGGTGCCCACAGATACGCAGTATTTT. Residues: CASISGVPTDTQYF.

This chain connects TRBV10-1 to TRBJ1-5; 7 bases line up with TRBD1. Per the germline V gene, CDR1 is WNHNN and CDR2 is SYGVQD (reference sequence). The CDR3 extends over 18 amino acids. J was trimmed by 8 bases and V by 0 bases; bases with no gene match: 16. CDR3 region: CASSESFNWVTGVKPQHF. CDR3 sequence (DNA): TGCGCCAGCAGTGAGTCGTTTAATTGGGTAACAGGGGTAAAGCCCCAGCATTTT.

The V call is TRBV10-3, the J call TRBJ1-4, with 7 bases aligning to TRBD1. V dropped 6 bases and J dropped 7; count of bases not matched to a gene: 8. The germline V gene encodes CDR1 ENHRY and CDR2 SYGVKD. The CDR3 is 14 amino acids. CDR3 coding DNA: TGTGCCATCAGGGGAGACAGGGTGGGTGAAAAACTGTTTTTT. Its translation is CAIRGDRVGEKLFF.

CDR3 loop: CASGGQGTSYEQYF. DNA of the CDR3: TGTGCCAGCGGGGGACAGGGGACCTCCTACGAGCAGTACTTC. The chain combines TRBV6-5 with TRBJ2-7; TRBD1 aligns across 10 bases. Trimming took 8 bases from V and 0 from J; bases not matched to a gene: 4. In germline, CDR1 is MNHEY, CDR2 SVGAGI. The CDR3 is made up of 14 amino acids.

The chain recombines TRBV18 with TRBJ1-4, with D maybe TRBD1 (6 bases). The V and J ends lost 3 bases and 13 bases respectively, with 15 bases between them. Germline-derived CDR1 and CDR2 are KGHSH and LQKENI. CDR3 length: 13 amino acids. CDR3: CASSPDSNGGLFF. CDR3 DNA sequence: TGTGCCAGCTCACCGGACAGCAACGGTGGACTGTTTTTT.

The gene calls are TRBV28 and TRBJ2-7; 9 nucleotides align to TRBD1. The ends lost 7 bases at V and 2 bases at J; junction bases unmatched: 6. The CDR3 spans 14 residues. Per germline, CDR1 MDHEN and CDR2 SYDVKM. CDR3 nucleotide sequence: TGTGCCAGCAAATTTGGGACAGGGACCTACGAGCAGTACTTC. Translated, it gives CASKFGTGTYEQYF. Together with reference TRBV28 and TRBJ2-7, the CDR3 gives the full variable domain: DVKVTQSSRYLVKRTGEKVFLECVQDMDHENMFWYRQDPGLGLRLIYFSYDVKMKEKGDIPEGYSVSREKKERFSLILESASTNQTSMYLCASKFGTGTYEQYFGPGTRLTVT.

V usage is TRBV7-8 and J usage is TRBJ2-3; D call uncertain. The CDR3 is 14 residues long. The germline V gene has CDR1 SGHVS and CDR2 FQNEAQ. V lost 1 base, J lost 2 bases, and 7 bases lay in between. CDR3 amino acids: CASSLGSSTDTQYF. In DNA, the CDR3 is TGTGCCAGCAGCTTAGGTAGTTCCACAGATACGCAGTATTTT.

V and J are TRBV9 and TRBJ1-2, with TRBD1 matching 9 bases. CDR3 length: 14 residues. Germline V gives CDR1 SGDLS, CDR2 YYNGEE. Trimming took 6 bases from V and 8 from J; bases not matched to a gene: 11. The CDR3 sequence: CASTTGQGTVGYTF. CDR3 coding DNA: TGTGCCAGCACGACGGGACAGGGTACAGTGGGCTACACCTTC. Together with reference TRBV9 and TRBJ1-2, the CDR3 gives the full variable domain: DSGVTQTPKHLITATGQRVTLRCSPRSGDLSVYWYQQSLDQGLQFLIQYYNGEERAKGNILERFSAQQFPDLHSELNLSSLELGDSALYFCASTTGQGTVGYTFGSGTRLTVV.